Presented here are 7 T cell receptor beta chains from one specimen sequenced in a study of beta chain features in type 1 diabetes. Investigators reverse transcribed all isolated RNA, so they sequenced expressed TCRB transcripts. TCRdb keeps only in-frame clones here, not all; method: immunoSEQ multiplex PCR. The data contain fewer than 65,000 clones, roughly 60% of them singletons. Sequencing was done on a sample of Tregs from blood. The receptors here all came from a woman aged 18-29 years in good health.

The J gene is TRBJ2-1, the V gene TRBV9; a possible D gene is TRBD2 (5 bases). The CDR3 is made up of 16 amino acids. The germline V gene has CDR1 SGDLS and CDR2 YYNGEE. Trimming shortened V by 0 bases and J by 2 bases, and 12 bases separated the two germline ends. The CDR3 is CASSVGSLGTYNEQFF. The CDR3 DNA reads TGTGCCAGCAGCGTAGGTTCCCTCGGGACCTACAATGAGCAGTTCTTC. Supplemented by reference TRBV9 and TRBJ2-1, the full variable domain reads DSGVTQTPKHLITATGQRVTLRCSPRSGDLSVYWYQQSLDQGLQFLIQYYNGEERAKGNILERFSAQQFPDLHSELNLSSLELGDSALYFCASSVGSLGTYNEQFFGPGTRLTVL.

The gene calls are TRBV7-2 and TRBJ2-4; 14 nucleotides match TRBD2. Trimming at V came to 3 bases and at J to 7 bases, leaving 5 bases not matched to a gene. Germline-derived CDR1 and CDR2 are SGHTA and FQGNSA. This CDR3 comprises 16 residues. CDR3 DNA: TGTGCCAGCAGCTTGACTAGCGGGAGGGCCGCGAACATTCAGTACTTC. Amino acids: CASSLTSGRAANIQYF.

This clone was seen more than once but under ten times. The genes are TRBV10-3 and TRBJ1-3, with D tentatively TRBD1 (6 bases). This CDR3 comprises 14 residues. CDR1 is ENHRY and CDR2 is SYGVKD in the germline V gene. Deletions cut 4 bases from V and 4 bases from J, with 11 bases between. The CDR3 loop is CAISGQAAGNTIYF. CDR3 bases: TGTGCCATCAGTGGACAGGCCGCCGGAAACACCATATATTTT.

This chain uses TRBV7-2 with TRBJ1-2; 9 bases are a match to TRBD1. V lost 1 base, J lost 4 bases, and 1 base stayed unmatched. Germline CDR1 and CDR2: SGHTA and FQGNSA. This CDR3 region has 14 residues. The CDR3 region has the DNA TGTGCCAGCAGCTTAGTGGGACAGGGCTATGGCTACACCTTC. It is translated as CASSLVGQGYGYTF.

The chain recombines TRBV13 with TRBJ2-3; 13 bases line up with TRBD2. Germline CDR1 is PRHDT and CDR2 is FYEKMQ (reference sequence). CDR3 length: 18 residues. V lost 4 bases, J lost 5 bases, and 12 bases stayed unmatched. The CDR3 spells CASSSFPGLAGAEDTQYF. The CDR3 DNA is TGTGCCAGCAGCTCCTTCCCTGGACTAGCGGGAGCTGAAGATACGCAGTATTTT. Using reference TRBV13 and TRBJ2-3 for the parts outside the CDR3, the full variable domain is AAGVIQSPRHLIKEKRETATLKCYPIPRHDTVYWYQQGPGQDPQFLISFYEKMQSDKGSIPDRFSAQQFSDYHSELNMSSLELGDSALYFCASSSFPGLAGAEDTQYFGPGTRLTVL.

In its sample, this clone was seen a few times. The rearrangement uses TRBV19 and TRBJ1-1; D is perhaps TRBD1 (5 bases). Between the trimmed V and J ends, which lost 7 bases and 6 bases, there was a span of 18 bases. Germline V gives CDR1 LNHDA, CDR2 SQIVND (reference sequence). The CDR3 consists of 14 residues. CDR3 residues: CASIGHRQGAEAFF. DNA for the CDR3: TGTGCCAGTATTGGGCACAGACAAGGGGCTGAAGCTTTCTTT.

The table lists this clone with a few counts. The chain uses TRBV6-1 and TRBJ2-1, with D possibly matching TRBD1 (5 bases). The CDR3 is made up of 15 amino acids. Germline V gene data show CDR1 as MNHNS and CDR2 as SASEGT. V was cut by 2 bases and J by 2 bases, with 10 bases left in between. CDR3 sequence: CASSERGSTYNEQFF. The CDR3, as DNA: TGTGCCAGCAGTGAAAGGGGATCGACCTACAATGAGCAGTTCTTC.